The clone carrying this TCR beta chain has a single count. The data derive from a study of technical replicates of blood from a few donors. Clones were read by immunoSEQ multiplex PCR, and TCRdb kept only the in-frame ones, dropping some. Among tens of thousands of clones, 91% were seen once, and the ten largest hold 0.3% to 0.4%. The clonotype originates from a human donor in good health. Some clones in this sample may be carry-over from other donors' samples. Source material: T cells isolated from PBMCs.

In DNA form, the CDR3 reads TGTGCCAGCAGTAGCTTTATAAGAGAAAAACTGTTTTTT. This codes for CASSSFIREKLFF. The V gene is TRBV28, the J gene TRBJ1-4, with D unclear. This CDR3 has 13 residues. Trimming stripped 5 bases from V and 8 bases from J, with 12 bases between. Germline V lookup: CDR1 MDHEN, CDR2 SYDVKM.